The clone carrying this T cell receptor (beta chain) was seen many times. Its antigen is undetermined. This record belongs to a study of identical twins. Broader study findings: There is a chance that invariant MAIT and iNKT cells partially muddied zero-insertion analyses.

The germline gives CDR1 SGHVS, CDR2 FQNEAQ. The CDR3 loop spans 17 amino acids. V was clipped by 1 base and J by 1 base, with 14 bases between them. Template switching added a universal primer binding site, and final cDNA carried unique molecular identifiers. TCRdb itself ran the 5' RACE reads through MiXCR, one entry per CDR3 protein. The profile shows 200,000 to 250,000 distinct CDR3 sequences, about 13% of them singletons. The sample was also reused in another study, on yellow fever vaccine responses in identical twins.

This chain links TRBV7-8 with TRBJ2-4; D may match TRBD1 or TRBD2 (5 bases each). The sample comprised memory (CD45RO+) T cells sorted from blood. The source of this sequence is a woman aged 18-29 years in good health. As DNA, the CDR3 is TGTGCCAGCAGCTTAGAGGGTGGGGGAGCGGCCAAAAACATTCAGTACTTC. Translation gives CASSLEGGGAAKNIQYF.